This section outlines one T cell receptor (beta chain) sequence together with its context. The antigen is unknown. Trimming removed 0 bases from V and 2 bases from J, with 8 bases in between. The CDR3 extends over 15 amino acids. Germline assignment: CDR1 LNHNV and CDR2 YYDKDF (reference sequence). This specimen belongs to a study of post-analysis software for immune sequencing data. Study-level findings and limits: There were a few TRBV segments more frequent in patients than controls, and TRBV5-6, TRBV5-1 and TRBV20-1 were among them. Samples made in the same batch grouped tightly together by F measure.

TCR beta libraries were prepared from cDNA with unique molecular identifiers. A single record per CDR3 protein comes from TCRdb applying MiXCR to the PCR reads. Of fewer than 850,000 distinct CDR3 sequences in the sample, around 45% are singletons; the top ten hold 4.9%. This TCR came from a girl between 10 and 17 years old with multiple sclerosis. The chain has TRBV15 and TRBJ2-1; D is unclear. The sequenced sample consisted of blood. The chain's CDR3 is CATSRDSDTYNEQFF. The CDR3 nucleotides read TGTGCCACCAGCAGAGACAGCGATACCTACAATGAGCAGTTCTTC.